This T cell receptor (beta chain) was captured in a study of blood T cell repertoires in COVID-19. Study overall: Sample material is recorded as cDNA or gDNA derived from T cells, B-cell-depleted T cells, or PBMCs.

V shed 8 bases and J 9 bases; nucleotides not matched to a gene: 6. The CDR3 totals 15 residues. Germline assignment: CDR1 KGHDR and CDR2 SFDVKD. This clone has only one observation. Generated by immunoSEQ multiplex PCR, the TCRdb table keeps only in-frame clones and is missing some. This table holds around 100,000 clones, 85% found once. J is TRBJ2-1 and V is TRBV24-1, with 16 bases fitting TRBD2. The material sequenced was peripheral blood. This TCR came from a human donor in a cohort sampled during active COVID-19. The CDR3 reads CATMGTSGRATEQFF. The CDR3 region has the DNA TGTGCCACCATGGGGACTAGCGGGAGGGCCACTGAGCAGTTCTTC.